This T cell receptor beta chain is from a study of PD-1 blockade in classical Hodgkin lymphoma. Study conclusions and caveats: By C4D1, diversity of CD4+ TCRs had risen significantly, whereas that of CD8+ TCRs had not. Initiation of nivolumab under 1 year after ASCT led to exclusion of patients.

Data came from immunoSEQ multiplex PCR; TCRdb stores just in-frame clones and leaves some out. The data show about 40,000 clones, with about nine tenths seen just once and roughly 9% held by the top ten. Every patient was affected by relapse after autologous stem cell transplantation, while exposure to brentuximab vedotin was not uniform. Notes on this clone: The target antigen is unknown.

Germline CDR1 is MNHEY and CDR2 is SVGAGI. The germline V and J ends were trimmed by 0 bases and 4 bases, with 9 bases remaining between them. The CDR3 has 15 amino acids. The origin of this receptor is a human donor with classical Hodgkin lymphoma. The sequenced sample was peripheral blood mononuclear cells (PBMCs), obtained at baseline. The chain recombines TRBV6-5 with TRBJ2-2; D might be TRBD2 (6 bases). The CDR3 DNA reads as TGTGCCAGCAGTTACTCGGGACTGTCCACCGGGGAGCTGTTTTTT. It codes for CASSYSGLSTGELFF.